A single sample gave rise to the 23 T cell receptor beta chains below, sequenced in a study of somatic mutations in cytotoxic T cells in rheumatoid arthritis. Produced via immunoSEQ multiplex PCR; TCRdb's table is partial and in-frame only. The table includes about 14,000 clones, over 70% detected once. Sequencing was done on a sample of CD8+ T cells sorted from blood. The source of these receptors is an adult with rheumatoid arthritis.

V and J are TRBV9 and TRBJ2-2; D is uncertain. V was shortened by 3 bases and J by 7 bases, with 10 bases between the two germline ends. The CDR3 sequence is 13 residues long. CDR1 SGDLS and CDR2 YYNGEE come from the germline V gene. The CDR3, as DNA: TGTGCCAGCAGCGGCACTTGGAACGGGGAGCTGTTTTTT. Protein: CASSGTWNGELFF. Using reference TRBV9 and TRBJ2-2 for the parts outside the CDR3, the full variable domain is DSGVTQTPKHLITATGQRVTLRCSPRSGDLSVYWYQQSLDQGLQFLIQYYNGEERAKGNILERFSAQQFPDLHSELNLSSLELGDSALYFCASSGTWNGELFFGEGSRLTVL.

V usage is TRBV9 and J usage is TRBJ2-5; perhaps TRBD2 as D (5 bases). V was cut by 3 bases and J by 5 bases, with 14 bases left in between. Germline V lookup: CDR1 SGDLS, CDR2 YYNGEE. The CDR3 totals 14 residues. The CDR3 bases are TGTGCCAGCAGCGCCGGTGGAGGTGGGGAGACCCAGTACTTC. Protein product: CASSAGGGGETQYF.

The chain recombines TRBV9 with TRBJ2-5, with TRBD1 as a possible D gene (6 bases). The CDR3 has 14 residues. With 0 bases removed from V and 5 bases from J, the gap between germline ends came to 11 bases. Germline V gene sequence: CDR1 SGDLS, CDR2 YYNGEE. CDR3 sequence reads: CASSVAYQGETQYF. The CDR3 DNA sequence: TGTGCCAGCAGCGTAGCTTATCAGGGGGAGACCCAGTACTTC. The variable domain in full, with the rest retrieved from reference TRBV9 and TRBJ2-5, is DSGVTQTPKHLITATGQRVTLRCSPRSGDLSVYWYQQSLDQGLQFLIQYYNGEERAKGNILERFSAQQFPDLHSELNLSSLELGDSALYFCASSVAYQGETQYFGPGTRLLVL.

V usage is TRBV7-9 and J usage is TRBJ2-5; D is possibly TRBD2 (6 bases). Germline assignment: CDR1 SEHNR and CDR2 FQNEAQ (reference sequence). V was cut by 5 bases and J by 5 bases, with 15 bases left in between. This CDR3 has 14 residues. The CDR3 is CASSLGLLGETQYF. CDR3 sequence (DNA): TGTGCCAGCAGCCTGGGACTGCTCGGCGAGACCCAGTACTTC.

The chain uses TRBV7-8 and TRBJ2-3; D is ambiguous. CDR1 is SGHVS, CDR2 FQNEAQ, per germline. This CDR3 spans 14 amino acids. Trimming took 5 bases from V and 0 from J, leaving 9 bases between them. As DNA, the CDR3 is TGTGCCAGCAGCCCCCAGGAGAGCACAGATACGCAGTATTTT. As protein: CASSPQESTDTQYF.

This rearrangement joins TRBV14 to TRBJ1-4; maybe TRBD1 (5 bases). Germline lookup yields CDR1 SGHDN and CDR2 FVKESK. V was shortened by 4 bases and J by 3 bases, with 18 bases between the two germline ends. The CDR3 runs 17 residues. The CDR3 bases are TGTGCCAGCAGCCCTCAGACTGGGGGATGGCCTAATGAAAAACTGTTTTTT. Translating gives CASSPQTGGWPNEKLFF. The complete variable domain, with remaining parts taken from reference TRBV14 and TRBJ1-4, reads EAGVTQFPSHSVIEKGQTVTLRCDPISGHDNLYWYRRVMGKEIKFLLHFVKESKQDESGMPNNRFLAERTGGTYSTLKVQPAELEDSGVYFCASSPQTGGWPNEKLFFGSGTQLSVL.

CDR3 in amino acids: CASSVAGHPNTEAFF. The CDR3 region has the DNA TGTGCCAGCAGCGTGGCGGGACACCCGAACACTGAAGCTTTCTTT. The chain uses TRBV7-9 and TRBJ1-1; D is possibly TRBD1 (6 bases). This CDR3 spans 15 amino acids. Between the trimmed V and J ends, which lost 5 bases and 1 base, there was a span of 14 bases. The germline gives CDR1 SEHNR, CDR2 FQNEAQ (reference sequence).

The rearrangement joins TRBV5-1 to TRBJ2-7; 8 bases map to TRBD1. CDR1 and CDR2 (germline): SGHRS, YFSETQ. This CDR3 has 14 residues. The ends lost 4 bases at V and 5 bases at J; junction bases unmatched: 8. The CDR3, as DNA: TGCGCCAGCAGCCCGACAGGGGAAATTGACGAGCAGTACTTC. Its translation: CASSPTGEIDEQYF.

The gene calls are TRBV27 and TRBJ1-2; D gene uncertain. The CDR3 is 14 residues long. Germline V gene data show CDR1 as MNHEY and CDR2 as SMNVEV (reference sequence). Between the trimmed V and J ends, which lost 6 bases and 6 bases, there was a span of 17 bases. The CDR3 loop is CASSPAQTRDGYTF. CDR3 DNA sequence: TGTGCCAGCAGCCCCGCCCAGACCAGAGATGGCTACACCTTC.

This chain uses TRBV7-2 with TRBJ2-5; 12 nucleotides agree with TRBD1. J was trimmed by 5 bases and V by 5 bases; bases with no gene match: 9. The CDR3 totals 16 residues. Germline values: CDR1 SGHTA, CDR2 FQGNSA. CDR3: CASSPGTGGNEETQYF. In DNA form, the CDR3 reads TGTGCCAGCAGCCCCGGGACAGGGGGCAATGAGGAGACCCAGTACTTC.

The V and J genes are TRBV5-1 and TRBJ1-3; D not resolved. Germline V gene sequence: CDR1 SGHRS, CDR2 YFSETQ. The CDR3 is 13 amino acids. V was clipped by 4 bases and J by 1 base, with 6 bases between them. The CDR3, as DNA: TGCGCCAGCAGCACGTATTCTGGAAACACCATATATTTT. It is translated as CASSTYSGNTIYF.

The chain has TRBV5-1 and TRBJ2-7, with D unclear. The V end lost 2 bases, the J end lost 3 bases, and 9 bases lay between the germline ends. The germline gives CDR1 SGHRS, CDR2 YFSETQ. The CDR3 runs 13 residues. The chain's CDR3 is CASSFGQSYEQYF. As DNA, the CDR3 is TGCGCCAGCAGCTTTGGGCAGAGCTACGAGCAGTACTTC.

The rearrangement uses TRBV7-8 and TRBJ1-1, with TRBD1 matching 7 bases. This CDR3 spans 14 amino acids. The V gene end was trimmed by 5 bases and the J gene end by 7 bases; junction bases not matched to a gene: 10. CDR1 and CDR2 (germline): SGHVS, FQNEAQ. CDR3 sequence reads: CASSLIPRDSEAFF. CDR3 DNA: TGTGCCAGCAGCCTAATACCACGGGACAGTGAAGCTTTCTTT.

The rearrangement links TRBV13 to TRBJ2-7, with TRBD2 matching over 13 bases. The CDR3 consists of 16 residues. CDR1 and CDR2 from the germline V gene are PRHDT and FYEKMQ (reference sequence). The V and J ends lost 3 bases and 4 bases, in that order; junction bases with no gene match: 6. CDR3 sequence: CASSFGTSGILYEQYF. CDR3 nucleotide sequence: TGTGCCAGCAGCTTCGGGACTAGCGGGATACTTTACGAGCAGTACTTC.

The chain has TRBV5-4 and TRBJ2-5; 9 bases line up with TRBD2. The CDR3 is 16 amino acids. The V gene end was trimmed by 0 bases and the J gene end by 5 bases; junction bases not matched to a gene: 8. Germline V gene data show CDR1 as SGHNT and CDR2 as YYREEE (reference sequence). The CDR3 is CASSLERRGGRETQYF. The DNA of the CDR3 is TGTGCCAGCAGCTTGGAACGGCGGGGGGGCCGGGAGACCCAGTACTTC.

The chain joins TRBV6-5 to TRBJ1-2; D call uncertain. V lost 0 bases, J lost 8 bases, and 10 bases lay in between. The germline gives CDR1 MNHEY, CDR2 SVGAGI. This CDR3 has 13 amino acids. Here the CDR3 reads CASSYSFRVGYTF. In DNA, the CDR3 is TGTGCCAGCAGTTACTCGTTTCGGGTCGGCTACACCTTC.

CDR3 sequence reads: CASGRGPTDTQYF. The CDR3 nucleotides are TGTGCCAGTGGGAGGGGCCCCACAGATACGCAGTATTTT. The chain employs TRBV7-6 and TRBJ2-3; TRBD2 matches 7 bases. This CDR3 spans 13 amino acids. The ends lost 9 bases at V and 2 bases at J; junction bases unmatched: 5. The germline V gene encodes CDR1 SGHVS and CDR2 FNYEAQ.

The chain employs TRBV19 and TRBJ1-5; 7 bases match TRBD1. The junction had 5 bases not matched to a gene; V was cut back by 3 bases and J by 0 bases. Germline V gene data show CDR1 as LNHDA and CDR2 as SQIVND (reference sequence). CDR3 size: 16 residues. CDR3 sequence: CASSIQGEYSNQPQHF. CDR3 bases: TGTGCCAGTAGTATTCAGGGGGAGTATAGCAATCAGCCCCAGCATTTT.

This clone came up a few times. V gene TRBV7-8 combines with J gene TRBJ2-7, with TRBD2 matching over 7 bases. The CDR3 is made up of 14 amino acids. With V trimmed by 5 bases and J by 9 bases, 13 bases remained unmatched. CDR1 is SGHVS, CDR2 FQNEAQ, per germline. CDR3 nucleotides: TGTGCCAGCAGCACGGAGGTCGGGAGGCTCGGGCAGTACTTC. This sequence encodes CASSTEVGRLGQYF.

CDR3 DNA: TGTGCCAGCAGTTACTCGATGGCTGATACGCAGTATTTT. Encoded protein: CASSYSMADTQYF. The chain uses TRBV6-5 and TRBJ2-3; D ambiguous. Germline V gives CDR1 MNHEY, CDR2 SVGAGI. The CDR3 length is 13 residues. V was clipped by 0 bases and J by 6 bases, with 7 bases between them.

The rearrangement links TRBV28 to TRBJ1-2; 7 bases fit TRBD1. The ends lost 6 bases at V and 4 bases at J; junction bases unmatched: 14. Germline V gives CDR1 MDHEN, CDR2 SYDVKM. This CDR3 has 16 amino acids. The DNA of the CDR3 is TGTGCCAGCAGCCTTGATACCGGGACAGTTACCTATGGCTACACCTTC. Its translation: CASSLDTGTVTYGYTF.

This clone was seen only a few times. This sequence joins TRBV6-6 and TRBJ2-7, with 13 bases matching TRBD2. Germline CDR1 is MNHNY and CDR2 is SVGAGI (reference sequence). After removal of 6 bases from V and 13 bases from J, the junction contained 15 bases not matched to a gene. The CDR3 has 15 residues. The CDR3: CASSRTGTSGTPAYF. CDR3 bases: TGTGCCAGCAGCCGGACCGGGACTAGCGGGACTCCGGCATACTTC.

The CDR3 coding sequence is TGTGCCAGCAGCGCCGGGACTAGCGGGAGGGCCTGGGAGACCCAGTACTTC. Translating gives CASSAGTSGRAWETQYF. The V gene is TRBV9, the J gene TRBJ2-5; 16 positions agree with TRBD2. Germline CDR1 SGDLS, CDR2 YYNGEE. The CDR3 is made up of 17 amino acids. J gave up 5 bases and V 3 bases, and 7 bases lay outside the gene matches.